This T cell receptor (beta chain) emerged from a study of T cell changes during pregnancy in multiple sclerosis. V shed 5 bases, J shed 8 bases, and the junction held 10 bases outside the gene matches. CDR3 length: 15 residues. Per germline, CDR1 MNHEY and CDR2 SVGAGI. Generated by immunoSEQ multiplex PCR, the TCRdb table keeps only in-frame clones and is missing some. The sample carries approximately 30,000 clones, roughly 90% recorded once. The chain combines TRBV6-5 with TRBJ1-3, with TRBD1 matching 9 bases. This specimen consisted of CD8+ T cells from peripheral blood mononuclear cells, obtained in the second trimester of pregnancy. The clonotype originates from a female donor with multiple sclerosis, enrolled in a pregnancy study. The CDR3 nucleotides are TGTGCCAGCAGTCTCCGGGACAGGGCAATAGACACCATATATTTT. This sequence encodes CASSLRDRAIDTIYF.